These 25 T cell receptor beta chains were all obtained from the same sample, sequenced in a study of HIV-infected children after antiretroviral therapy interruption. RNA-based 3' RACE libraries used unique molecular identifiers. TCRdb re-called the 3' RACE reads through MiXCR, storing one row per CDR3 protein. The table includes roughly 4,200 distinct CDR3 sequences, about 4.8% detected once. As to treatment: PENTA 11 planned treatment interruption arm or continuous ART arm. The specimen comprised CD45RO+ CD8+ T cells from PBMCs, pooled from several time points, sampled from a donor given antiretroviral therapy, either interrupted or continuous. The subset: memory CD8+ CD45RO+ CD45RA- T cells. The receptors originated from a pool of human donors with HIV.

Judged by abundance, this clonotype is medium-sized. The chain couples TRBV18 to TRBJ2-7, with D perhaps TRBD1 (7 bases). V lost 6 bases to trimming and J lost 1 base, with 10 bases between them. The CDR3 spans 13 residues. Germline CDR1 is KGHSH and CDR2 is LQKENI. The CDR3 DNA follows: TGTGCCAGCTCCGGGGGACAGTCCTACGAGCAGTACTTC. Encoded protein: CASSGGQSYEQYF.

This clonotype was observed at least ten times. The genes are TRBV7-2 and TRBJ2-5; either TRBD1 or TRBD2 may supply D (6 bases each). This CDR3 contains 15 residues. Trimming took 5 bases from V and 2 from J, leaving 15 bases between them. CDR1 is SGHTA and CDR2 is FQGNSA in the germline V gene. The CDR3 bases are TGTGCCAGCAGCCCCCTCGGGGGCCGACAAGAGACCCAGTACTTC. Translating gives CASSPLGGRQETQYF.

The J gene is TRBJ2-1, the V gene TRBV24-1, with 12 bases that match TRBD2. Germline trimming cut 2 bases from V and 8 bases from J; bases unmatched to any gene: 3. Per germline, CDR1 KGHDR and CDR2 SFDVKD. The CDR3 length is 15 residues. The CDR3 loop is CATSDWTSGKYEQFF. The CDR3 DNA reads TGTGCCACCAGTGATTGGACTAGCGGGAAATATGAGCAGTTCTTC.

This clonotype was recorded at least ten times. This sequence joins TRBV28 and TRBJ2-1, with 7 bases that match TRBD2. The CDR3 is 15 amino acids. Germline V gene lookup returns CDR1 MDHEN and CDR2 SYDVKM. J was trimmed by 3 bases and V by 3 bases; bases with no gene match: 5. The CDR3 is CASSFAGDVYNEQFF. The CDR3 coding sequence is TGTGCCAGCAGTTTCGCGGGGGACGTCTACAATGAGCAGTTCTTC.

This clonotype ranks as medium-sized. The chain employs TRBV6-1 and TRBJ2-3; D call uncertain. Trimming left V 2 bases short and J 0 bases short, with 9 bases between. The CDR3 has 15 amino acids. CDR1 MNHNS and CDR2 SASEGT come from the germline V gene. CDR3 in DNA: TGTGCCAGCAGTGAACTGGACGGGAGCACAGATACGCAGTATTTT. This codes for CASSELDGSTDTQYF.

This clonotype occurred many times. V and J are TRBV20-1 and TRBJ2-7, with 8 positions matching TRBD1. The V gene end was trimmed by 0 bases and the J gene end by 3 bases; junction bases not matched to a gene: 4. From germline, CDR1 is DFQATT and CDR2 SNEGSKA (reference sequence). CDR3 length: 14 amino acids. In nucleotides, the CDR3 is TGCAGTGCTAGAGATCCGGACAGGGACTACGAGCAGTACTTC. Residues: CSARDPDRDYEQYF.

This clonotype was seen repeatedly, ten times or more. The chain couples TRBV13 to TRBJ2-7, with D perhaps TRBD2 (7 bases). V gave up 5 bases and J gave up 7 bases, with 21 bases separating them. The CDR3 is made up of 15 amino acids. In germline, CDR1 is PRHDT, CDR2 FYEKMQ (reference sequence). The CDR3, as DNA: TGTGCCAGCAGCCCCCCGAAGGCGGGGGCGAGGGAGCAGTACTTC. As protein: CASSPPKAGAREQYF. The whole variable domain, remainder taken from reference TRBV13 and TRBJ2-7, is AAGVIQSPRHLIKEKRETATLKCYPIPRHDTVYWYQQGPGQDPQFLISFYEKMQSDKGSIPDRFSAQQFSDYHSELNMSSLELGDSALYFCASSPPKAGAREQYFGPGTRLTVT.

This clonotype was counted only a few times. This sequence joins TRBV4-3 and TRBJ2-7; perhaps TRBD2 as D (5 bases). This CDR3 has 13 amino acids. Germline V gene data show CDR1 as LGHNA and CDR2 as YSLEER. The ends were cut back, 4 bases at V and 2 bases at J, with 9 bases in the middle. In nucleotides, the CDR3 is TGCGCCAGCAGCCCGGACTTACCCTACGAGCAGTACTTC. Amino acids: CASSPDLPYEQYF.

This clonotype was counted ten times or more. The chain's CDR3 is CAWSPIEAVGNTIYF. The CDR3 DNA is TGTGCCTGGAGTCCCATCGAAGCCGTCGGAAACACCATATATTTT. The chain joins TRBV30 to TRBJ1-3; D unresolved. Looked up from germline, CDR1 is GTSNPN and CDR2 is SVGIG (reference sequence). V lost 2 bases to trimming and J lost 4 bases, with 15 bases between them. This CDR3 has 15 residues. The full variable domain, rest sourced from reference TRBV30 and TRBJ1-3, is SQTIHQWPATLVQPVGSPLSLECTVEGTSNPNLYWYRQAAGRGLQLLFYSVGIGQISSEVPQNLSASRPQDRQFILSSKKLLLSDSGFYLCAWSPIEAVGNTIYFGEGSWLTVV.

This clonotype was detected ten times or more. The chain employs TRBV7-9 and TRBJ2-2, with a possible D match to TRBD1 (6 bases). Germline V gene data show CDR1 as SEHNR and CDR2 as FQNEAQ (reference sequence). The ends were cut back, 5 bases at V and 10 bases at J, with 20 bases in the middle. CDR3 size: 15 residues. This CDR3 is CASSPGQQTLPELFF. In DNA, the CDR3 is TGTGCCAGCAGCCCCGGACAGCAGACCCTCCCGGAGCTGTTTTTT.

This clonotype was recorded many times. V and J are TRBV20-1 and TRBJ2-1; 7 bases agree with TRBD2. CDR1 and CDR2 (germline): DFQATT, SNEGSKA (reference sequence). The CDR3 sequence is 15 residues long. V was pared by 0 bases and J by 9 bases, with 11 bases of the junction left unmatched. The CDR3 here is CSARDLTSDVSEQFF. The CDR3 region has the DNA TGCAGTGCTAGAGATCTTACTAGCGATGTCAGTGAGCAGTTCTTC.

By frequency in the sample, this clonotype is medium-sized. This chain connects TRBV24-1 to TRBJ2-1, with 14 bases aligning to TRBD2. CDR3 length: 15 amino acids. Looked up from germline, CDR1 is KGHDR and CDR2 is SFDVKD. The V segment lost 4 bases and the J segment 9 bases; nucleotides outside the gene matches: 4. CDR3 amino acids: CATSDWTSGRFEQFF. CDR3 DNA: TGTGCCACCAGTGACTGGACTAGCGGGAGGTTTGAGCAGTTCTTC.

This clonotype is medium-sized. This chain joins TRBV25-1 and TRBJ2-1, with a tentative D call TRBD2 (6 bases). Germline CDR1 MGHDK, CDR2 SYGVNS. The CDR3 consists of 16 residues. Trimming removed 1 base from V and 2 bases from J, with 12 bases in between. The CDR3 region is CASSEWGDLTYNEQFF. CDR3 nucleotide sequence: TGTGCCAGCAGTGAATGGGGGGACTTAACCTACAATGAGCAGTTCTTC. The whole variable domain, remainder taken from reference TRBV25-1 and TRBJ2-1, is EADIYQTPRYLVIGTGKKITLECSQTMGHDKMYWYQQDPGMELHLIHYSYGVNSTEKGDLSSESTVSRIRTEHFPLTLESARPSHTSQYLCASSEWGDLTYNEQFFGPGTRLTVL.

This clonotype was detected many times. The CDR3 region has the DNA TGTGCCAGCAGCCAATTCTCAGGGAACACTGAAGCTTTCTTT. Translating it yields CASSQFSGNTEAFF. The chain employs TRBV3-1 and TRBJ1-1; D gene ambiguous. Germline CDR1 and CDR2: LGHDT and YNNKEL (reference sequence). The CDR3 has 14 amino acids. V gave up 2 bases and J gave up 1 base, with 8 bases separating them.

This clonotype turned up a few times. The rearrangement uses TRBV12-3 or TRBV12-4 and TRBJ1-2, with D hard to call. V was shortened by 7 bases and J by 7 bases, with 13 bases between the two germline ends. The CDR3 runs 12 residues. Here the CDR3 reads CASTQTSLGYTF. CDR3 in DNA: TGTGCCAGCACTCAGACAAGCCTTGGCTACACCTTC.

This clonotype has just a few counts. The chain is built from TRBV5-1 and TRBJ1-5; D is possibly TRBD1 (6 bases). CDR1 is SGHRS and CDR2 is YFSETQ in the germline V gene. The CDR3 length is 15 residues. V lost 5 bases, J lost 3 bases, and 15 bases lay in between. CDR3 in DNA: TGCGCCAGCAGACTGGGGGCGGAGGTCAATCAGCCCCAGCATTTT. This encodes CASRLGAEVNQPQHF.

By frequency in the sample, this clonotype is medium-sized. The chain has TRBV10-1 and TRBJ2-3; D is unclear. The germline V and J ends were trimmed by 0 bases and 2 bases, with 9 bases remaining between them. Per germline, CDR1 WNHNN and CDR2 SYGVQD (reference sequence). The CDR3 covers 15 residues. In nucleotides, the CDR3 is TGCGCCAGCAGTGAGTCCGGGCTGCCCACAGATACGCAGTATTTT. Translation gives CASSESGLPTDTQYF.

This clonotype was counted ten times or more. The V call is TRBV20-1, the J call TRBJ2-7; TRBD2 matches 9 bases. The trim removed 3 bases at V and 7 bases at J, leaving 7 bases unmatched. Germline V gene data show CDR1 as DFQATT and CDR2 as SNEGSKA (reference sequence). The CDR3 length is 13 residues. For the CDR3, the DNA is TGCAGTGCTAGGGGCGGGAGGGCGTATGAGCAGTACTTC. This codes for CSARGGRAYEQYF.

There are many counts of this clonotype. The chain uses TRBV14 and TRBJ2-1; 9 bases map to TRBD2. The V segment lost 4 bases and the J segment 7 bases; nucleotides outside the gene matches: 11. This CDR3 is built from 16 residues. The V gene's germline CDR1 is SGHDN and CDR2 FVKESK. CDR3 sequence reads: CASSPQGLAGLNEQFF. The CDR3 DNA reads as TGTGCCAGCAGCCCACAGGGCCTAGCGGGGTTAAATGAGCAGTTCTTC.

In its sample, this clonotype is medium-sized. The chain recombines TRBV12-5 with TRBJ1-2, with 7 bases fitting TRBD1. V shed 3 bases, J shed 2 bases, and the junction held 9 bases outside the gene matches. Germline V lookup: CDR1 LGHNT, CDR2 FRNRAP. The CDR3 extends over 16 amino acids. As DNA, the CDR3 is TGTGCTAGTGGTTTTACCGAGGGGACAGTCAACTATGGCTACACCTTC. It yields the protein CASGFTEGTVNYGYTF.

This clonotype was observed at least ten times. The V and J genes are TRBV7-3 and TRBJ2-1; 10 bases line up with TRBD1. The CDR3 spans 16 residues. The germline V gene has CDR1 SGHTA and CDR2 FQGTGA. The V gene end was trimmed by 5 bases and the J gene end by 6 bases; junction bases not matched to a gene: 10. CDR3 nucleotide sequence: TGTGCCAGCAGCCCGCTGACAGGGGGCTGGGGCAATGAGCAGTTCTTC. Residues: CASSPLTGGWGNEQFF.

This clonotype is medium-sized (0.01 to 0.1%) by share. V and J are TRBV7-6 and TRBJ2-2; no firm D call. The germline V gene encodes CDR1 SGHVS and CDR2 FNYEAQ. The V end lost 2 bases, the J end lost 6 bases, and 13 bases lay between the germline ends. The CDR3 has 15 residues. The DNA for the CDR3 is TGTGCCAGCAGCTTAACTCCCGGGTCACCCGGGGAGCTGTTTTTT. Its translation is CASSLTPGSPGELFF.

There are many counts of this clonotype. J is TRBJ2-7 and V is TRBV20-1, with D uncertain. The CDR3 has 14 amino acids. Per germline, CDR1 DFQATT and CDR2 SNEGSKA (reference sequence). The V end lost 7 bases, the J end lost 3 bases, and 19 bases lay between the germline ends. The CDR3 spells CSVPGRSQFYEQYF. The CDR3 nucleotides are TGCAGTGTCCCCGGACGGTCCCAATTCTACGAGCAGTACTTC.

This clonotype ranks as medium-sized. This rearrangement joins TRBV28 to TRBJ1-2; D perhaps matches TRBD1 (5 bases). This CDR3 is 13 amino acids long. The germline V and J ends were trimmed by 3 bases and 4 bases, with 9 bases remaining between them. The V gene's germline CDR1 is MDHEN and CDR2 SYDVKM. DNA of the CDR3: TGTGCCAGCAGTTTCTTCCAGGGCTATGGCTACACCTTC. Its translation: CASSFFQGYGYTF.

The rearrangement uses TRBV13 and TRBJ2-3; no clear D. Looked up from germline, CDR1 is PRHDT and CDR2 is FYEKMQ (reference sequence). The CDR3 consists of 15 residues. Between the trimmed V and J ends, which lost 2 bases and 2 bases, there was a span of 11 bases. CDR3 coding DNA: TGTGCCAGCAGCTTATGGAAATCGGACACAGATACGCAGTATTTT. This encodes CASSLWKSDTDTQYF.